This T cell receptor beta chain was sequenced for a study of chemoradiotherapy in HPV16-positive cancers. Looking at the study overall: Candidate HPV-specific clones and shared TCR motifs came from a couple of HPV16-positive patients.

The CDR3 runs to 15 residues. From germline, CDR1 is SGDLS and CDR2 YYNGEE. The V gene end was trimmed by 4 bases and the J gene end by 3 bases; junction bases not matched to a gene: 7. Only in-frame clones appear in the TCRdb table, and some are missing; sequencing was by immunoSEQ multiplex PCR. The sample has 6,500 to 8,500 clones, around 88% seen once. Sequencing used blood, obtained from a patient who underwent chemoradiotherapy. The chain links TRBV9 to TRBJ1-5, with 7 bases aligning to TRBD1. The clonotype was recovered from a human donor with HPV-associated anogenital cancer. CDR3 region: CASSPGGEPNQPQHF. In DNA form, the CDR3 reads TGTGCCAGCAGCCCAGGGGGGGAGCCCAATCAGCCCCAGCATTTT.